This passage covers 24 T cell receptor beta chains from one sample sequenced in a study of T-cell memory formation after mild COVID-19 (dated by TCRdb to about 2021). Preparation of the library involved 5' RACE. The instrument given in TCRdb is Illumina NovaSeq 6000. TCRdb trimmed public reads at Q25 via fastp, called clones via MiXCR and kept in-frame beta chains. When rows share a CDR3 protein, they turn into one entry using the most common DNA and genes. Within this sample are fewer than 250,000 distinct CDR3 sequences, with approximately 10% of them counted one time only. Clones ranked in the top ten supply approximately 2.8% of the sample. The sequenced material came from PBMCs or a T cell subset sorted from them (not recorded which). The receptor set was obtained from a man aged 18 to 29 who had mild COVID-19 (a few samples of this study predate the infection). The sample titles of this study are shuffled in the database, so cell type and time point are left out; the donor was told from shared clones.

This clonotype was seen a handful of times. The chain employs TRBV30 and TRBJ1-5; D unclear. Trimming stripped 2 bases from V and 4 bases from J, with 12 bases between. This CDR3 contains 14 residues. Germline loops: CDR1 GTSNPN, CDR2 SVGIG (reference sequence). The CDR3 bases are TGTGCCTGGAGTACGCTAACGGGAAATCAGCCCCAGCATTTT. Protein: CAWSTLTGNQPQHF.

This chain uses TRBV7-3 with TRBJ2-5; perhaps TRBD1 as D (5 bases). Germline V gene lookup returns CDR1 SGHTA and CDR2 FQGTGA. The CDR3 extends over 17 amino acids. The ends were cut back, 3 bases at V and 5 bases at J, with 22 bases in the middle. As DNA, the CDR3 is TGTGCCAGCAGCTTTGGTACAGGCAGGGCGAGAGAGGAGACCCAGTACTTC. It codes for CASSFGTGRAREETQYF.

The V gene is TRBV6-5, the J gene TRBJ1-3; D not resolved. V was trimmed by 2 bases and J by 0 bases, leaving 8 bases between them. Germline V gene lookup returns CDR1 MNHEY and CDR2 SVGAGI. The CDR3 sequence is 15 residues long. CDR3 protein: CASSYEVYSGNTIYF. The CDR3 bases are TGTGCCAGCAGTTACGAGGTTTACTCTGGAAACACCATATATTTT.

In DNA form, the CDR3 reads TGCGCCAGCAGCTGGGGACTAGCGGGAAGGCAAGAGACCCAGTACTTC. This gives the protein CASSWGLAGRQETQYF. This sequence joins TRBV5-1 and TRBJ2-5; 13 positions match TRBD2. Trimming cost V 3 bases and J 2 bases; bases outside gene matches: 4. The CDR3 consists of 16 residues. CDR1 SGHRS and CDR2 YFSETQ come from the germline V gene.

V gene TRBV5-1 combines with J gene TRBJ2-1; TRBD1 agrees at 8 bases. Germline V gene lookup returns CDR1 SGHRS and CDR2 YFSETQ. With 3 bases clipped from V and 3 bases from J, the junction kept 5 bases outside the gene matches. The CDR3 runs to 15 residues. CDR3: CASSSTGENYNEQFF. In DNA form, the CDR3 reads TGCGCCAGCAGCTCGACAGGGGAAAACTACAATGAGCAGTTCTTC.

V and J are TRBV19 and TRBJ1-2; TRBD1 aligns across 10 bases. V was pared by 6 bases and J by 8 bases, with 15 bases of the junction left unmatched. CDR3 length: 16 residues. Per the germline V gene, CDR1 is LNHDA and CDR2 is SQIVND (reference sequence). The DNA for the CDR3 is TGTGCCAGTAGGTGGGACAGGGGCGGATCAATCGGGGGCTACACCTTC. Encoded protein: CASRWDRGGSIGGYTF.

This clonotype turned up a few times. This sequence joins TRBV20-1 and TRBJ1-3; tentatively, D is TRBD1 (5 bases). CDR1 DFQATT and CDR2 SNEGSKA come from the germline V gene (reference sequence). CDR3 length: 17 residues. Trimming cost V 2 bases and J 1 base, with 18 bases left between them. The CDR3 region is CSARFGGSGTSGNTIYF. CDR3 DNA: TGCAGTGCTAGATTCGGGGGATCAGGGACTTCTGGAAACACCATATATTTT.

This clonotype was observed a few times. The chain is built from TRBV7-8 and TRBJ1-1; 8 nucleotides agree with TRBD1. Germline-derived CDR1 and CDR2 are SGHVS and FQNEAQ. With V trimmed by 7 bases and J by 4 bases, 8 bases remained unmatched. This CDR3 region has 14 residues. DNA of the CDR3: TGTGCCAGCAAGAAGGACAGGGTATCCACTGAAGCTTTCTTT. Its protein is CASKKDRVSTEAFF.

This clonotype was found a few times. J is TRBJ2-2 and V is TRBV28, with D maybe TRBD1 (5 bases). V was shortened by 2 bases and J by 7 bases, with 17 bases between the two germline ends. This CDR3 has 16 residues. In germline, CDR1 is MDHEN, CDR2 SYDVKM. For the CDR3, the DNA is TGTGCCAGCAGTTTAGCCCGACAGACCGTGGGCGGGGAGCTGTTTTTT. This gives the protein CASSLARQTVGGELFF.

A remark on this clonotype: A read error is possible here, since a much larger clone lies one base away. The rearrangement joins TRBV6-6 to TRBJ1-5; 8 bases are shared with TRBD1. The CDR3 runs 14 residues. Germline V gives CDR1 MNHNY, CDR2 SVGAGI (reference sequence). CDR3 in amino acids: CARSYTDRAQPQHF. The CDR3 nucleotides read TGTGCCAGAAGTTATACGGACAGGGCTCAGCCCCAGCATTTT.

The CDR3 here is CASSSRGLLSNQPQHF. The CDR3 DNA is TGTGCCAGCAGTTCCCGGGGGCTTTTAAGCAATCAGCCCCAGCATTTT. The chain has TRBV27 and TRBJ1-5, with D tentatively TRBD1 (6 bases). The CDR3 consists of 16 residues. Deletions cut 4 bases from V and 1 base from J, with 14 bases between. Germline V CDR1 and CDR2: MNHEY, SMNVEV (reference sequence).

This clonotype was picked up many times. This sequence joins TRBV7-9 and TRBJ2-1, with D possibly TRBD2 on 7 matching bases. V gave up 5 bases and J gave up 0 bases, with 14 bases separating them. Germline values: CDR1 SEHNR, CDR2 FQNEAQ (reference sequence). The length of the CDR3 is 16 residues. CDR3 loop: CASSTWGGASYNEQFF. The CDR3 nucleotides read TGTGCCAGCAGCACTTGGGGGGGGGCCTCCTACAATGAGCAGTTCTTC.

This clonotype has more than one count but fewer than ten. The rearrangement uses TRBV2 and TRBJ2-1; D possibly corresponds to TRBD1 (5 bases). The CDR3 is made up of 15 amino acids. V gave up 7 bases and J gave up 2 bases, with 15 bases separating them. Germline V gene sequence: CDR1 SNHLY, CDR2 FYNNEI. CDR3 nucleotides: TGTGCCAGCACTCATGGGCTAGGGGCCTACAATGAGCAGTTCTTC. Protein sequence: CASTHGLGAYNEQFF. The whole variable domain, remainder taken from reference TRBV2 and TRBJ2-1, is EPEVTQTPSHQVTQMGQEVILRCVPISNHLYFYWYRQILGQKVEFLVSFYNNEISEKSEIFDDQFSVERPDGSNFTLKIRSTKLEDSAMYFCASTHGLGAYNEQFFGPGTRLTVL.

Here the CDR3 DNA reads TGTGCCAGCAGCCAAGATAGAAATGAGCAGTTCTTC. Its translation is CASSQDRNEQFF. The J gene is TRBJ2-1, the V gene TRBV3-1; D gene unclear. CDR3 length: 12 residues. Germline assignment: CDR1 LGHDT and CDR2 YNNKEL (reference sequence). Between the trimmed V and J ends, which lost 0 bases and 7 bases, there was a span of 4 bases.

The V and J genes are TRBV7-2 and TRBJ2-5; D gene unclear. This CDR3 has 11 amino acids. V lost 5 bases, J lost 6 bases, and 7 bases lay in between. CDR1 SGHTA and CDR2 FQGNSA come from the germline V gene. The DNA for the CDR3 is TGTGCCAGCAGCCCCTGGAAGACCCAGTACTTC. Its translation: CASSPWKTQYF.

The chain recombines TRBV5-1 with TRBJ2-1; TRBD2 matches at 8 bases. There are 13 residues in the CDR3. Germline CDR1 and CDR2: SGHRS and YFSETQ. V shed 4 bases, J shed 13 bases, and the junction held 10 bases outside the gene matches. The CDR3, as DNA: TGCGCCAGCAGCCTCATCTATAGCGGGGAACAGTTCTTC. Encoded protein: CASSLIYSGEQFF.

This clonotype was seen more than once but under ten times. This chain connects TRBV10-3 to TRBJ2-2; D is uncertain. The CDR3 covers 11 residues. The V gene's germline CDR1 is ENHRY and CDR2 SYGVKD. The germline V and J ends were trimmed by 8 bases and 4 bases, with 5 bases remaining between them. CDR3 nucleotide sequence: TGTGCCATCGGTTCCACCGGGGAGCTGTTTTTT. Protein sequence: CAIGSTGELFF.

This clonotype has just a few counts. The V call is TRBV6-1, the J call TRBJ2-7; D remains ambiguous. This CDR3 has 12 amino acids. The V gene's germline CDR1 is MNHNS and CDR2 SASEGT. Deletions cut 6 bases from V and 0 bases from J, with 6 bases between. CDR3 in DNA: TGTGCCAGCAGCCAGAACTCCTACGAGCAGTACTTC. Translated, it gives CASSQNSYEQYF.

Only a few counts were recorded for this clonotype. This chain links TRBV5-1 with TRBJ2-5; 7 bases align to TRBD1. Germline V lookup: CDR1 SGHRS, CDR2 YFSETQ. The CDR3 is 14 residues long. The J segment lost 4 bases and the V segment lost 4 bases, leaving 7 bases of the junction unmatched. In DNA form, the CDR3 reads TGCGCCAGCAGCCACGGACAGGCCAGAGAGACCCAGTACTTC. Protein product: CASSHGQARETQYF.

As to this clonotype: At one end the junction does not follow the germline gene, possibly because of a read error. This chain links TRBV7-2 with TRBJ1-1; the D gene is possibly TRBD1 (5 bases). The CDR3 spans 15 residues. CDR1 is SGHTA and CDR2 is FQGNSA in the germline V gene. The CDR3 protein is CASTLLGPGHTEAFF. In DNA, the CDR3 is TGTGCCAGCACCTTATTGGGCCCGGGGCACACTGAAGCTTTCTTT.

This rearrangement joins TRBV5-1 to TRBJ1-3; D is unresolved. The germline V and J ends were trimmed by 2 bases and 0 bases, with 15 bases remaining between them. The V gene's germline CDR1 is SGHRS and CDR2 YFSETQ. The CDR3 has 17 residues. Written as DNA, the CDR3 is TGCGCCAGCAGCTTAATTGGAGGGCCATACTCTGGAAACACCATATATTTT. It codes for CASSLIGGPYSGNTIYF.

This clonotype has only a few counts. The chain carries TRBV5-1 and TRBJ2-2; D may correspond to TRBD1 or TRBD2 (6 bases each). Per the germline V gene, CDR1 is SGHRS and CDR2 is YFSETQ. This CDR3 region has 13 residues. Trimming left V 6 bases short and J 6 bases short, with 12 bases between. The CDR3 DNA is TGCGCCAGCAAGGAGGGGGACGCCGGGGAGCTGTTTTTT. Its protein product is CASKEGDAGELFF.

This clonotype was counted once. The genes are TRBV5-1 and TRBJ2-2; no clear D. V lost 4 bases to trimming and J lost 3 bases, with 10 bases between them. This CDR3 spans 14 amino acids. Germline V gene data show CDR1 as SGHRS and CDR2 as YFSETQ. The CDR3 loop reads CASSPAGYTGELFF. DNA of the CDR3: TGCGCCAGCAGCCCGGCCGGGTACACCGGGGAGCTGTTTTTT.

This clonotype was detected only a few times. The V and J genes are TRBV6-5 and TRBJ2-5, with D perhaps TRBD1 (6 bases). This CDR3 region has 14 residues. Germline V gene sequence: CDR1 MNHEY, CDR2 SVGAGI. V dropped 7 bases and J dropped 2 bases, with 14 bases sitting between them. The CDR3 protein is CASTKNQGQETQYF. CDR3 nucleotides: TGTGCCAGCACCAAAAACCAGGGGCAAGAGACCCAGTACTTC.